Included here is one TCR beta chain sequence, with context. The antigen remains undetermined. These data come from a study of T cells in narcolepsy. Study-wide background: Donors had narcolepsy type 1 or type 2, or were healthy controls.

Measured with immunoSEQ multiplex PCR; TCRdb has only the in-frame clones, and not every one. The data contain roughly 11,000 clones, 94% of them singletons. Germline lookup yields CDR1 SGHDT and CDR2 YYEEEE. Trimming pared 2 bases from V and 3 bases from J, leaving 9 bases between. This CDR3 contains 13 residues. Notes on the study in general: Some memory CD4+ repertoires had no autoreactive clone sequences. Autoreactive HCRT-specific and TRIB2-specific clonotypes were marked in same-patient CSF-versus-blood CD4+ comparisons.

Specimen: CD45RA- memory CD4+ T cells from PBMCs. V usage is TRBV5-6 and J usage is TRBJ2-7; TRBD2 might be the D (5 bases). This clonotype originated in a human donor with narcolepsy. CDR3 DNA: TGTGCCAGCAGCTTTCGGGGATTCTACGAGCAGTACTTC. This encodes CASSFRGFYEQYF.